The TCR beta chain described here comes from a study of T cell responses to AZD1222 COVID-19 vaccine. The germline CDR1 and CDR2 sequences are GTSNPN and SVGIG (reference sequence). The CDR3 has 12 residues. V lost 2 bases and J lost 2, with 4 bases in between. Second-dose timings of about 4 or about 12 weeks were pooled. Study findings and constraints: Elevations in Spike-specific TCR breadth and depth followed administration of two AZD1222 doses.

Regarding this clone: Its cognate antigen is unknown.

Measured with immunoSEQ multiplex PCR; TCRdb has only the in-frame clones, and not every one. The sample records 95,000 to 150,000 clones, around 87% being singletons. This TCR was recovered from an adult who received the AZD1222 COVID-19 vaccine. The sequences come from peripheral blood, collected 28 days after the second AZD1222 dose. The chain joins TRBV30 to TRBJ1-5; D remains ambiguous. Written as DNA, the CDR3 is TGTGCCTGGAGTCTTGGCAATCAGCCCCAGCATTTT. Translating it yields CAWSLGNQPQHF.